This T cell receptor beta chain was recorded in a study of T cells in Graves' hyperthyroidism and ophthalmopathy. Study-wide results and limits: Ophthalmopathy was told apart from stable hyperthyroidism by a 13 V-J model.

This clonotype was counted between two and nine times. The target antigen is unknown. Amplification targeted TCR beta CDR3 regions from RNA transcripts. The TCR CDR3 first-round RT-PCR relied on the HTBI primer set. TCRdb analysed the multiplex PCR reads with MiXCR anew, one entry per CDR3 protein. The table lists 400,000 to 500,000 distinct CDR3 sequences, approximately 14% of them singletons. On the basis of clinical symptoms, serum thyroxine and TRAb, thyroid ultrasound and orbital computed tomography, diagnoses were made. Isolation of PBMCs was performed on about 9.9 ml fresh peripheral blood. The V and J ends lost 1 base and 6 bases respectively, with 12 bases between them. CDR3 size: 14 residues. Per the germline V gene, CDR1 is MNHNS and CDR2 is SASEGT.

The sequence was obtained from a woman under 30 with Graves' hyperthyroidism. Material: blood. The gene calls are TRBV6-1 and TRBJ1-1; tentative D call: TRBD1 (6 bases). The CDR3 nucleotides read TGTGCCAGCAGTGAAGTCAACAGGGTGCCTGAAGCTTTCTTT. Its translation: CASSEVNRVPEAFF.